The 21 T cell receptor beta chains presented below share a single source sample, sequenced in a study of T-cell memory formation after mild COVID-19. TCRdb re-called the 5' RACE reads through MiXCR, storing one row per CDR3 protein. The table lists about 620,000 distinct CDR3 sequences, roughly 18% of them singletons. Sequenced input: PBMCs or a T cell subset sorted from them (not recorded which). All receptors come from an adult woman who had mild COVID-19 (a few samples of this study predate the infection). Cell type and time point are not known.

The CDR3 spells CASSQGGLAGDEQFF. For the CDR3, the DNA is TGCGCCAGCAGCCAAGGGGGACTAGCGGGAGATGAGCAGTTCTTC. The rearrangement links TRBV4-3 to TRBJ2-1; 14 nucleotides agree with TRBD2. The junction had 1 base not matched to a gene; V was cut back by 1 base and J by 8 bases. Germline lookup yields CDR1 LGHNA and CDR2 YSLEER. This CDR3 has 15 amino acids.

This clonotype was picked up many times. This rearrangement joins TRBV24-1 to TRBJ2-2; tentatively, D is TRBD1 or TRBD2 (5 bases each). The CDR3 length is 17 residues. V was pared by 0 bases and J by 2 bases, with 12 bases between. Germline assignment: CDR1 KGHDR and CDR2 SFDVKD. CDR3 loop: CATSDLTGTHNTGELFF. The CDR3 bases are TGTGCCACCAGTGATTTGACCGGGACCCACAACACCGGGGAGCTGTTTTTT.

This clonotype occurred a few times. J is TRBJ2-5 and V is TRBV20-1; no definite D call. V shed 6 bases and J shed 1 base, with 15 bases lying between them. The CDR3 is made up of 14 amino acids. Germline V gene lookup returns CDR1 DFQATT and CDR2 SNEGSKA (reference sequence). CDR3 in DNA: TGCAGTGCCCTATACCGGATTGGCCAAGAGACCCAGTACTTC. This sequence encodes CSALYRIGQETQYF.

This clonotype occurred a few times. The rearrangement joins TRBV24-1 to TRBJ2-3, with 7 bases lining up with TRBD2. V dropped 4 bases and J dropped 2; count of bases not matched to a gene: 5. The CDR3 length is 15 residues. In germline, CDR1 is KGHDR, CDR2 SFDVKD. The CDR3 sequence is CATSDTRDYTDTQYF. The DNA for the CDR3 is TGTGCCACCAGTGACACACGGGACTACACAGATACGCAGTATTTT.

The genes are TRBV7-9 and TRBJ1-6, with D perhaps TRBD1 (6 bases). This CDR3 is built from 15 residues. V lost 7 bases and J lost 6, with 16 bases in between. Germline CDR1 is SEHNR and CDR2 is FQNEAQ (reference sequence). CDR3 DNA: TGTGCCAGCACCTCCGAGGGGGGCGTTAATTCACCCCTCCACTTT. Protein: CASTSEGGVNSPLHF.

The chain has TRBV24-1 and TRBJ1-1; no firm D call. The CDR3 contains 13 residues. Germline V gene sequence: CDR1 KGHDR, CDR2 SFDVKD. The V end lost 2 bases, the J end lost 7 bases, and 10 bases lay between the germline ends. For the CDR3, the DNA is TGTGCCACCAGTGATTCCGGGGAAGATGAAGCTTTCTTT. This encodes CATSDSGEDEAFF.

V and J are TRBV7-2 and TRBJ1-5; possibly TRBD1 for D (6 bases). The CDR3 length is 17 residues. Germline V gene data show CDR1 as SGHTA and CDR2 as FQGNSA. Deletions cut 2 bases from V and 9 bases from J, with 23 bases between. CDR3 nucleotides: TGTGCCAGCAGCTTATTTTCTATGAGGGGGGAGTGGCGGCCCCAGCATTTT. This encodes CASSLFSMRGEWRPQHF. Full variable domain (remainder filled in from reference TRBV7-2 and TRBJ1-5): GAGVSQSPSNKVTEKGKDVELRCDPISGHTALYWYRQSLGQGLEFLIYFQGNSAPDKSGLPSDRFSAERTGGSVSTLTIQRTQQEDSAVYLCASSLFSMRGEWRPQHFGDGTRLSIL.

This clonotype came up a few times. The gene calls are TRBV4-3 and TRBJ2-3; tentative D call: TRBD2 (5 bases). Looked up from germline, CDR1 is LGHNA and CDR2 is YSLEER. Trimming stripped 0 bases from V and 5 bases from J, with 21 bases between. This CDR3 has 18 residues. CDR3 bases: TGCGCCAGCAGCCAAGAAGCGCGAGCCAACAGAGGGATAGATACGCAGTATTTT. Residues: CASSQEARANRGIDTQYF.

This clonotype came up a few times. J is TRBJ2-7 and V is TRBV20-1; D might be TRBD2 (6 bases). This CDR3 is built from 12 residues. Germline CDR1 is DFQATT and CDR2 is SNEGSKA (reference sequence). Between the trimmed V and J ends, which lost 6 bases and 5 bases, there was a span of 14 bases. DNA for the CDR3: TGCAGTGCCCAGGACTACCGTGACGAGCAGTACTTC. Its protein product is CSAQDYRDEQYF.

The chain carries TRBV6-2 or TRBV6-3 and TRBJ1-1; no definite D call. V dropped 3 bases and J dropped 1 base, with 9 bases sitting between them. Looked up from germline, CDR1 is MNHEY and CDR2 is SVGEGT. The length of the CDR3 is 14 residues. CDR3 bases: TGTGCCAGCAGTTATAATCCCGGGAACACTGAAGCTTTCTTT. Encoded protein: CASSYNPGNTEAFF.

CDR3 loop: CASSIPGVVGEKETQYF. The CDR3 DNA is TGTGCCAGCAGCATTCCGGGAGTCGTTGGGGAAAAAGAGACCCAGTACTTC. This chain uses TRBV5-4 with TRBJ2-5; D might be TRBD2 (6 bases). Germline-derived CDR1 and CDR2 are SGHNT and YYREEE (reference sequence). CDR3 size: 17 residues. Trimming cost V 4 bases and J 3 bases, with 22 bases left between them.

This chain connects TRBV6-2 or TRBV6-3 to TRBJ2-1; 11 bases match TRBD2. The junction had 9 bases not matched to a gene; V was cut back by 0 bases and J by 5 bases. This CDR3 spans 18 amino acids. CDR1 and CDR2 (germline): MNHEY, SVGEGT. The CDR3 region is CASSYSASGGRRNNEQFF. The CDR3, as DNA: TGTGCCAGCAGTTACTCTGCTAGCGGGGGGAGGAGGAACAATGAGCAGTTCTTC.

The chain carries TRBV2 and TRBJ1-5; D may be TRBD1 (6 bases). Trimming pared 1 base from V and 11 bases from J, leaving 18 bases between. The CDR3 covers 15 residues. Per germline, CDR1 SNHLY and CDR2 FYNNEI. CDR3 DNA sequence: TGTGCCAGCAGTGAAGAGCGGGTGGGGGCGAAGGCCCAGCATTTT. It translates to CASSEERVGAKAQHF.

V usage is TRBV20-1 and J usage is TRBJ2-1; TRBD2 agrees at 8 bases. Germline V gene lookup returns CDR1 DFQATT and CDR2 SNEGSKA (reference sequence). J lost 4 bases, V lost 0 bases, and 5 bases had no gene match. CDR3 size: 15 residues. As DNA, the CDR3 is TGCAGTGCTAGAGAACGGGAGGGCTCTTACAATGAGCAGTTCTTC. Encoded protein: CSAREREGSYNEQFF.

The gene calls are TRBV19 and TRBJ2-1; 14 nucleotides line up with TRBD2. CDR1 and CDR2 from the germline V gene are LNHDA and SQIVND (reference sequence). Unmatched junction bases numbered 1, after V lost 6 bases and J lost 0 bases. This CDR3 has 16 residues. The CDR3: CASRGLAGDSYNEQFF. As DNA, the CDR3 is TGTGCCAGTAGGGGACTAGCGGGAGACTCCTACAATGAGCAGTTCTTC.

V gene TRBV29-1 combines with J gene TRBJ1-2; no reliable D call. This CDR3 has 10 residues. V gave up 6 bases and J gave up 8 bases, with 10 bases separating them. Germline V gives CDR1 SQVTM, CDR2 ANQGSEA. CDR3 loop: CSVGDIGYTF. The CDR3 DNA reads as TGCAGCGTGGGAGACATAGGCTACACCTTC.

This clonotype was detected a few times. The CDR3, as DNA: TGCAGTGCTAGAAGGTCAGGGCCCTACAATGAGCAGTTCTTC. This gives the protein CSARRSGPYNEQFF. The chain has TRBV20-1 and TRBJ2-1; a possible D gene is TRBD1 (5 bases). CDR1 DFQATT and CDR2 SNEGSKA come from the germline V gene (reference sequence). Trimming removed 2 bases from V and 2 bases from J, with 10 bases in between. The CDR3 covers 14 residues.

J is TRBJ1-4 and V is TRBV7-9; TRBD1 might be the D (6 bases). Germline V lookup: CDR1 SEHNR, CDR2 FQNEAQ (reference sequence). The ends were cut back, 3 bases at V and 7 bases at J, with 12 bases in the middle. The CDR3 length is 14 residues. The CDR3 sequence: CASSLSQGGEKLFF. In DNA form, the CDR3 reads TGTGCCAGCAGCTTGTCACAGGGCGGTGAAAAACTGTTTTTT.

The J gene is TRBJ1-5, the V gene TRBV12-3 or TRBV12-4; D not resolved. Trimming took off 8 bases at V and 5 bases at J, with 16 bases between the two ends. CDR3 size: 14 residues. The CDR3 bases are TGTGCCAGCGCCTTAGGAGGGAGATATCAGCCCCAGCATTTT. It translates to CASALGGRYQPQHF.

The chain carries TRBV12-3 or TRBV12-4 and TRBJ1-1; unclear D gene. This CDR3 spans 13 amino acids. Trimming left V 2 bases short and J 3 bases short, with 7 bases between. The CDR3 sequence: CASSLPQYTEAFF. The CDR3 nucleotides read TGTGCCAGCAGTTTACCTCAGTACACTGAAGCTTTCTTT.

The chain employs TRBV30 and TRBJ1-1; D unclear. The CDR3 is 13 residues long. Germline V gene sequence: CDR1 GTSNPN, CDR2 SVGIG (reference sequence). Trimming shortened V by 0 bases and J by 5 bases, and 10 bases separated the two germline ends. CDR3 nucleotide sequence: TGTGCCTGGAGTGTAGAAGGGTCTACTGAAGCTTTCTTT. Encoded protein: CAWSVEGSTEAFF. The whole variable domain, filled in from reference TRBV30 and TRBJ1-1, reads SQTIHQWPATLVQPVGSPLSLECTVEGTSNPNLYWYRQAAGRGLQLLFYSVGIGQISSEVPQNLSASRPQDRQFILSSKKLLLSDSGFYLCAWSVEGSTEAFFGQGTRLTVV.